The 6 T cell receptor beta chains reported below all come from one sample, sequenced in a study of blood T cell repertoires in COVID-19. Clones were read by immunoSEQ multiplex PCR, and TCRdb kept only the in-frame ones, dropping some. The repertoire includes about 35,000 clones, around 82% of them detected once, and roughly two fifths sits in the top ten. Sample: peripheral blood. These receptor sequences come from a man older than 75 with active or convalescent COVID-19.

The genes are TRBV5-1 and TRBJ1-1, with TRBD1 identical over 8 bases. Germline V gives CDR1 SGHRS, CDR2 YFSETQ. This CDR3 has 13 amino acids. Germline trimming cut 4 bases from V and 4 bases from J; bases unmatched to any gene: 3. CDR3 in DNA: TGCGCCAGCAGCGCACAGGGGGGCACTGAAGCTTTCTTT. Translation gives CASSAQGGTEAFF.

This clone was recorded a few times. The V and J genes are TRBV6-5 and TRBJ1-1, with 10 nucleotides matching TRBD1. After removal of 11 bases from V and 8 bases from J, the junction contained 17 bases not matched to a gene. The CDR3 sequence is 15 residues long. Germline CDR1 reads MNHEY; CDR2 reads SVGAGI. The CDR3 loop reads CAGSRDRGPRDEAFF. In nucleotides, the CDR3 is TGTGCCGGGTCACGGGACAGGGGACCGCGCGACGAAGCTTTCTTT.

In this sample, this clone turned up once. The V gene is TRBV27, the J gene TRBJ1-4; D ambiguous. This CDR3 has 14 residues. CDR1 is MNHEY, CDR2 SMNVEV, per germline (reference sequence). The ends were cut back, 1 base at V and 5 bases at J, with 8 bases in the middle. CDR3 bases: TGTGCCAGCAGTTTATGGCAGAACAATGAAAAACTGTTTTTT. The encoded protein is CASSLWQNNEKLFF.

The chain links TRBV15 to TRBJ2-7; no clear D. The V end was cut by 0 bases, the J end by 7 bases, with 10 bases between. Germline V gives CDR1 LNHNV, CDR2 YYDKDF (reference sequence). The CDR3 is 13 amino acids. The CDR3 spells CATSRDRSREQYF. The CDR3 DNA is TGTGCCACCAGCAGAGATCGGTCGCGAGAGCAGTACTTC.

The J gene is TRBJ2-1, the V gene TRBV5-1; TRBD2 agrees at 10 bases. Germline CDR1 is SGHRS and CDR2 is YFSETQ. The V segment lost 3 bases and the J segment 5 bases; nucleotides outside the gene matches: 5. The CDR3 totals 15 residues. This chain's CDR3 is CASSYAGLANNEQFF. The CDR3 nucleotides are TGCGCCAGCAGCTATGCGGGACTAGCGAACAATGAGCAGTTCTTC.

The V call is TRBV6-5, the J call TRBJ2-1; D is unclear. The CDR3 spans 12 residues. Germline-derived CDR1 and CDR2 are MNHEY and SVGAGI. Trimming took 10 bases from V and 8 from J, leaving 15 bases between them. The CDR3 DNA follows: TGTGCCAACTGGATGGCCGAGGATGAGCAGTTCTTC. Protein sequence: CANWMAEDEQFF.